The 16 T cell receptor beta chains below were found in one sample sequenced in a study of T cell responses to AZD1222 COVID-19 vaccine. Here immunoSEQ multiplex PCR was the method, and the copy in TCRdb shows in-frame clones only, minus some. The table records some 71,000 clones, 80% to 90% of them present only once. Sequencing was performed on peripheral blood, taken 28 days after the second AZD1222 dose. These receptors were obtained from an adult who received the AZD1222 COVID-19 vaccine.

This clone was detected a few times. The CDR3 DNA follows: TGTGCCAGCAGTTCCTACAGGGGGATAGGGACTGAAGCTTTCTTT. Encoded protein: CASSSYRGIGTEAFF. The chain uses TRBV28 and TRBJ1-1; TRBD1 agrees at 8 bases. Germline loops: CDR1 MDHEN, CDR2 SYDVKM. The CDR3 runs to 15 residues. J gave up 5 bases and V 4 bases, and 9 bases lay outside the gene matches.

The J gene is TRBJ1-1, the V gene TRBV12-3 or TRBV12-4; D unclear. Between the trimmed V and J ends, which lost 6 bases and 1 base, there was a span of 9 bases. CDR3 length: 13 residues. The CDR3 DNA reads TGTGCCAGCAGGATAACGGGGAACACTGAAGCTTTCTTT. Its protein product is CASRITGNTEAFF.

This clone has a single count. The chain employs TRBV7-7 and TRBJ1-6; 7 positions match TRBD1. This CDR3 is built from 14 residues. The junction had 3 bases not matched to a gene; V was cut back by 10 bases and J by 0 bases. From germline, CDR1 is SSHAT and CDR2 FNYEAQ (reference sequence). CDR3 nucleotide sequence: TGTGCCAAGGGGGCGAGCTCCTATAATTCACCCCTCCACTTT. Translating it yields CAKGASSYNSPLHF.

This chain uses TRBV7-2 with TRBJ2-2, with TRBD2 matching 9 bases. CDR3 length: 16 amino acids. Germline values: CDR1 SGHTA, CDR2 FQGNSA. V dropped 2 bases and J dropped 5; count of bases not matched to a gene: 6. The CDR3 protein is CASSLQGGRGTGELFF. The CDR3 DNA reads TGTGCCAGCAGCTTACAGGGCGGGAGGGGAACCGGGGAGCTGTTTTTT.

V is TRBV21-1 and J is TRBJ1-3. TRBV21-1 is an annotated pseudogene. This CDR3 is 15 amino acids long. The chain's CDR3 is CASSKGTSSGNTIYF. CDR3 nucleotide sequence: TGTGCCAGCAGCAAGGGTACGAGCTCTGGAAACACCATATATTTT.

By share of the sample, this clone is medium-sized. The chain joins TRBV6-5 to TRBJ2-3; tentative D call: TRBD2 (6 bases). The CDR3 runs to 14 residues. V was cut by 2 bases and J by 5 bases, with 11 bases left in between. Germline CDR1 and CDR2: MNHEY and SVGAGI. The CDR3 nucleotides read TGTGCCAGCAGTTACGCAGCGGGCGGAGATACGCAGTATTTT. This encodes CASSYAAGGDTQYF.

V gene TRBV4-3 combines with J gene TRBJ2-7; weak D call: TRBD1 (6 bases). Germline loops: CDR1 LGHNA, CDR2 YSLEER. Trimming took off 0 bases at V and 1 base at J, with 19 bases between the two ends. The CDR3 loop spans 18 amino acids. The CDR3 DNA follows: TGCGCCAGCAGCCAAGATCATTCCCCGGCAGGGGCGTCCTACGAGCAGTACTTC. Its protein product is CASSQDHSPAGASYEQYF.

This chain uses TRBV28 with TRBJ2-1; the D is unclear. The CDR3 spans 14 residues. The V and J ends lost 3 bases and 5 bases respectively, with 11 bases between them. The germline V gene has CDR1 MDHEN and CDR2 SYDVKM. The CDR3 protein is CASSLLGINNEQFF. The DNA for the CDR3 is TGTGCCAGCAGTTTGTTGGGGATCAACAATGAGCAGTTCTTC. Together with reference TRBV28 and TRBJ2-1, the CDR3 gives the full variable domain: DVKVTQSSRYLVKRTGEKVFLECVQDMDHENMFWYRQDPGLGLRLIYFSYDVKMKEKGDIPEGYSVSREKKERFSLILESASTNQTSMYLCASSLLGINNEQFFGPGTRLTVL.

The chain is built from TRBV29-1 and TRBJ2-7, with 10 bases matching TRBD1. This CDR3 has 15 amino acids. V lost 0 bases, J lost 4 bases, and 6 bases stayed unmatched. Germline assignment: CDR1 SQVTM and CDR2 ANQGSEA. DNA for the CDR3: TGCAGCGTTGAAGAAGGGGACAGGGGCGGTTACGAGCAGTACTTC. This codes for CSVEEGDRGGYEQYF.

The chain recombines TRBV5-8 with TRBJ2-7; 7 bases are shared with TRBD1. The CDR3 runs 15 residues. Trimming at V came to 1 base and at J to 6 bases, leaving 10 bases not matched to a gene. Germline CDR1 SGHTS, CDR2 YDEGEE. The CDR3 DNA reads TGTGCCAGCAGCTTGCCCTCAGGTACAGGGGCCGAGCAGTACTTC. Encoded protein: CASSLPSGTGAEQYF.

V usage is TRBV19 and J usage is TRBJ2-5; 7 bases align to TRBD2. The germline V gene has CDR1 LNHDA and CDR2 SQIVND (reference sequence). The V gene end was trimmed by 5 bases and the J gene end by 5 bases; junction bases not matched to a gene: 14. This CDR3 spans 16 amino acids. Here the CDR3 DNA reads TGTGCCAGTAGTTCCCCCCATACGGGAGGAGGGGAGACCCAGTACTTC. Protein product: CASSSPHTGGGETQYF.

This clone was counted once. V and J are TRBV24-1 and TRBJ2-3; D might be TRBD2 (7 bases). Trimming took off 5 bases at V and 2 bases at J, with 19 bases between the two ends. This CDR3 has 17 amino acids. In germline, CDR1 is KGHDR, CDR2 SFDVKD. DNA for the CDR3: TGTGCCACCAGTGGGTCTAGGGGGAGGGGAGTCACAGATACGCAGTATTTT. Translation gives CATSGSRGRGVTDTQYF.

This clone has a single count. The V and J genes are TRBV5-1 and TRBJ1-1, with D possibly matching TRBD1 (6 bases). V was pared by 0 bases and J by 3 bases, with 12 bases between. The CDR3 runs 15 residues. CDR1 SGHRS and CDR2 YFSETQ come from the germline V gene. CDR3 amino acids: CASSLVSPGDTEAFF. CDR3 sequence (DNA): TGCGCCAGCAGCTTGGTCTCCCCAGGGGACACTGAAGCTTTCTTT.

The chain employs TRBV6-2 or TRBV6-3 and TRBJ2-7, with D maybe TRBD2 (5 bases). V was pared by 2 bases and J by 5 bases, with 13 bases between. Per germline, CDR1 MNHEY and CDR2 SVGEGT. This CDR3 has 14 amino acids. As DNA, the CDR3 is TGTGCCAGCAGTTACCAAGGACTTGTTAACGAGCAGTACTTC. Protein sequence: CASSYQGLVNEQYF.

J is TRBJ2-1 and V is TRBV5-1, with a tentative D call TRBD2 (5 bases). The CDR3 is made up of 13 amino acids. Trimming removed 1 base from V and 4 bases from J, with 6 bases in between. The germline V gene has CDR1 SGHRS and CDR2 YFSETQ. CDR3 loop: CASSLSGYNEQFF. The DNA for the CDR3 is TGCGCCAGCAGCTTGAGCGGTTACAATGAGCAGTTCTTC.

The J gene is TRBJ2-7, the V gene TRBV27; D is possibly TRBD1 or TRBD2 (6 bases each). Germline-derived CDR1 and CDR2 are MNHEY and SMNVEV (reference sequence). V lost 2 bases and J 3 bases, leaving 20 bases between the germline ends. This CDR3 region has 17 residues. Here the CDR3 DNA reads TGTGCCAGCAGTTTAGAGGGCCGGGGGCTGGTCAACTACGAGCAGTACTTC. Translated, it gives CASSLEGRGLVNYEQYF.